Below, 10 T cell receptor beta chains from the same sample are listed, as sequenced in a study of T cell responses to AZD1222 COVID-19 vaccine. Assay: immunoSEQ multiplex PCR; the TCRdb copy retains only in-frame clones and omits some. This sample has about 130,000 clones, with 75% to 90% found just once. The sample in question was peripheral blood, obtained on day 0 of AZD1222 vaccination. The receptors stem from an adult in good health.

CDR3 sequence reads: CASSQGATNQPQHF. The CDR3 DNA sequence: TGTGCCAGCAGCCAGGGGGCCACCAATCAGCCCCAGCATTTT. V gene TRBV11-3 combines with J gene TRBJ1-5, with 8 bases identical to TRBD1. V was pared by 5 bases and J by 3 bases, with 3 bases of the junction left unmatched. The CDR3 covers 14 residues. The germline V gene encodes CDR1 SGHNT and CDR2 YENEEA.

The CDR3 DNA reads as TGTGCCAGCAGTGGGGGGGGGTCTGGACTAGCGGCCTACGAGCAGTACTTC. Protein: CASSGGGSGLAAYEQYF. This chain joins TRBV6-2 or TRBV6-3 and TRBJ2-7; 10 nucleotides agree with TRBD2. The germline V gene has CDR1 MNHEY and CDR2 SVGEGT. This CDR3 is built from 17 residues. The junction had 12 bases not matched to a gene; V was cut back by 5 bases and J by 2 bases.

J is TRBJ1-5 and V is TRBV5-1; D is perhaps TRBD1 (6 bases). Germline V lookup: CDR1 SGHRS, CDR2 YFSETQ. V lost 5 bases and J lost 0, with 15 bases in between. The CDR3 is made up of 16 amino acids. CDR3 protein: CASSNGTNYSNQPQHF. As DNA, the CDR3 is TGCGCCAGCAGTAACGGGACAAACTATAGCAATCAGCCCCAGCATTTT.

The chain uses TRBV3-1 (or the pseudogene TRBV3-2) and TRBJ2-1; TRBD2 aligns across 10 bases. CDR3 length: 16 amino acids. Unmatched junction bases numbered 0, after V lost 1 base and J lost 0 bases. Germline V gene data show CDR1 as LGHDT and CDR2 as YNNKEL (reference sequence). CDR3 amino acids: CASSQVAGGSYNEQFF. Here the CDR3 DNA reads TGTGCCAGCAGCCAAGTAGCGGGGGGCTCCTACAATGAGCAGTTCTTC.

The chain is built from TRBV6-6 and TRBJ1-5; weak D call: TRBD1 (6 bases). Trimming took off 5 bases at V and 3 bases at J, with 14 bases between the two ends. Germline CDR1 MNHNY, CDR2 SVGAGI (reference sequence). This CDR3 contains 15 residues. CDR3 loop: CASSPSGQLNQPQHF. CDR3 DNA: TGTGCCAGCAGTCCCTCGGGACAACTCAATCAGCCCCAGCATTTT.

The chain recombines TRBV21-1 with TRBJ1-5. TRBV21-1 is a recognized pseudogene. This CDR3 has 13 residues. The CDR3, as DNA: TGTGCCAGCAGCAAACAAGGCCGAGGGCCCCAGCATTTT. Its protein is CASSKQGRGPQHF.

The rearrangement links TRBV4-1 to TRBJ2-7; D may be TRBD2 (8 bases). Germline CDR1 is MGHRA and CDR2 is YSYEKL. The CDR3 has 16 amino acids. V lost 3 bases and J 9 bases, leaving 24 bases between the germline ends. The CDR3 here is CASSHPGRGLGQMQYF. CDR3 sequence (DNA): TGCGCCAGCAGCCACCCCGGGAGGGGCCTGGGACAGATGCAGTACTTC.

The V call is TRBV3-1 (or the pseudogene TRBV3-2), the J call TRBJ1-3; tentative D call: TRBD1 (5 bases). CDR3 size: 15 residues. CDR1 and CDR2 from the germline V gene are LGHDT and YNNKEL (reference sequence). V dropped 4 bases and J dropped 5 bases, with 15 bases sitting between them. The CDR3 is CASSRRGAGRNTIYF. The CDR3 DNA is TGTGCCAGCAGCCGGAGAGGGGCAGGGAGAAACACCATATATTTT.

In DNA, the CDR3 is TGTGCCAGCAGCTTCCAGGGGGCAGCCCCTGGATACGAGCAGTACTTC. Translating gives CASSFQGAAPGYEQYF. This chain joins TRBV11-2 and TRBJ2-7, with TRBD1 matching over 8 bases. This CDR3 contains 16 residues. After removal of 3 bases from V and 4 bases from J, the junction contained 11 bases not matched to a gene. The germline V gene has CDR1 SGHAT and CDR2 FQNNGV.

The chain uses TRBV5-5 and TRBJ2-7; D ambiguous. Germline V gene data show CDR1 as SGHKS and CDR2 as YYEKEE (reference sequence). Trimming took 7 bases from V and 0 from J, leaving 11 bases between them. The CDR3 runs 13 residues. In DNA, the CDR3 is TGTGCCAGCCAAAGACCGGGCTCCTACGAGCAGTACTTC. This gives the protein CASQRPGSYEQYF.